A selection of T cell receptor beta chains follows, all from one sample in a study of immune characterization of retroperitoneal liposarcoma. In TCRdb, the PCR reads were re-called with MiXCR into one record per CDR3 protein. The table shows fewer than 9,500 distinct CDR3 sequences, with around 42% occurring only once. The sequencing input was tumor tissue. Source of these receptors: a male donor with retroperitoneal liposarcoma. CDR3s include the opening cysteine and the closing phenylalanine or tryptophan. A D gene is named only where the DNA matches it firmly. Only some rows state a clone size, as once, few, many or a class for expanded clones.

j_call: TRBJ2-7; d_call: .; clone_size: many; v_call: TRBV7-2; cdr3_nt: TGTGCCAGCAGCTTATTCGTGTCGACAGGCTACTCCTACGAGCAGTACTTC; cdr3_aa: CASSLFVSTGYSYEQYF
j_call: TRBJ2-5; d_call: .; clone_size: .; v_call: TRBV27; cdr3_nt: TGTGCCAGCAGTTTCGCGTCAGTTGGCCCTACGAGAGGGACCCAGTACTTC; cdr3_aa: CASSFASVGPTRGTQYF
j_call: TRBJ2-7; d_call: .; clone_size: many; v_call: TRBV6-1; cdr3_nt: TGTGCCAGCCACGGGGATTCGGGAGCCTACGAGCAGTACTTC; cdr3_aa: CASHGDSGAYEQYF
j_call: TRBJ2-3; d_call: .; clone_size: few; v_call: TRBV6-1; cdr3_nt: TGTGCCAGCAGTTCCGTGGGGCACACAGATACGCAGTATTTT; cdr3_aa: CASSSVGHTDTQYF
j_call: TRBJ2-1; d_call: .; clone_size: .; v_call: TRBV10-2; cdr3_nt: TGCGCCAGCCAGTCCTACAATGAGCAGTTCTTC; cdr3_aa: CASQSYNEQFF
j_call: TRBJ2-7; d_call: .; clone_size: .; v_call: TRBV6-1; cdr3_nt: TGTGCCACCGCAAAAACCCCTGGGGTTTGGCCGTACAATGAGCAGTACTTC; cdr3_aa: CATAKTPGVWPYNEQYF
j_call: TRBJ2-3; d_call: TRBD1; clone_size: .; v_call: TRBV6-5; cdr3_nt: TGTGCCAGCAGTTTACGGGCCAGGGGGCCAGATACGCAGTATTTT; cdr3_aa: CASSLRARGPDTQYF
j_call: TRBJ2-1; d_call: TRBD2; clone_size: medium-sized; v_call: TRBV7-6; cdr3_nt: TGTGCCAGCAGCTTAGAGGTGGTTCTAGCGGAACAGTTCTTC; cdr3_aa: CASSLEVVLAEQFF
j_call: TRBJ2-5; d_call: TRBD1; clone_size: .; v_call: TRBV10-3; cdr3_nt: TGTGCCATCAGTGAGTCTGGAGGACAGGGACAAGGGACCCAGTACTTC; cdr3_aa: CAISESGGQGQGTQYF
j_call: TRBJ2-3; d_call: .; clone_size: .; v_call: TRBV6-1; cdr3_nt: TGTGCCAGCAACCCAACAGGATCTAGCACAGATACGCAGTATTTT; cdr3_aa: CASNPTGSSTDTQYF
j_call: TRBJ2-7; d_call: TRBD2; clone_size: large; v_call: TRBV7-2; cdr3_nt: TGTGCCAGCAGCTTAGCTTCTAGCGGGAGTTCCTACTCCTACGAGCAGTACTTC; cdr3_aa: CASSLASSGSSYSYEQYF
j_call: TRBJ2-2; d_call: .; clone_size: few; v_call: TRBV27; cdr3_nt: TGTGCCAGCAGTATGGGGACCGGGGAGCTGTTTTTT; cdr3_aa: CASSMGTGELFF
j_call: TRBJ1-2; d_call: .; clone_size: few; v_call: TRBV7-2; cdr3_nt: TGTGCCAGCAGCTTAGGTTCGCAGGGCCGGACCCCTAACTATGGCTACACCTTC; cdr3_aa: CASSLGSQGRTPNYGYTF
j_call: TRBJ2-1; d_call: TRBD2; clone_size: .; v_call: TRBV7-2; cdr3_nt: TGTGCCAGCAGATCGGGACTAGCGGGGGGGGAGGGGCAGTTCTTC; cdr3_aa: CASRSGLAGGEGQFF
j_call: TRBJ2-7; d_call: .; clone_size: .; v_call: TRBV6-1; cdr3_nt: TGTGCCAGCAGGAGGGACTTTGACTCCTACGAGCAGTACTTC; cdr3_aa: CASRRDFDSYEQYF
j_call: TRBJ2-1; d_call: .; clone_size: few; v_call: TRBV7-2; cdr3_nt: TGTGCCAGCAGCTTATACGGGCCGAGCTCCTACAATGAGCAGTTCTTC; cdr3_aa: CASSLYGPSSYNEQFF
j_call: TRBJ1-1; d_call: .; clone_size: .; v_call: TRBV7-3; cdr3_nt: TGTGCCAGCAGCTTAGGTGGATGGACTGAAGCTTTCTTT; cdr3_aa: CASSLGGWTEAFF
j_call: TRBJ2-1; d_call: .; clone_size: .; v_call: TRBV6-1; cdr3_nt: TGTGCCAGCAGTGAAGGGCTATCCAATGAGCAGTTCTTC; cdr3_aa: CASSEGLSNEQFF
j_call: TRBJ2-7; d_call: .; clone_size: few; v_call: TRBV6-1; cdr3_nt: TGTGCCAGCAGGGAGGGGAGCTACGAGCAGTACTTC; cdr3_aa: CASREGSYEQYF
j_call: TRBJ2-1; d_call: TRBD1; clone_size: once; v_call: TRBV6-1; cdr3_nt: TGTGCCAGCAGTAGCAGACAGGGCTCCTACAATGAGCAGTTCTTC; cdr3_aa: CASSSRQGSYNEQFF
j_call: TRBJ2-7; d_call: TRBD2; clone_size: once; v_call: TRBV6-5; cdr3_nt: TGTGCCAGCAGTTTTGGACTAGCGGCAGGAGATGAGCAGTACTTC; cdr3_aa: CASSFGLAAGDEQYF
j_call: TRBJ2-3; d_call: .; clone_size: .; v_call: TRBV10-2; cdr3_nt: TGCGCCAGCAGGAGGCAGGGAAGCACAGATACGCAGTATTTT; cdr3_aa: CASRRQGSTDTQYF
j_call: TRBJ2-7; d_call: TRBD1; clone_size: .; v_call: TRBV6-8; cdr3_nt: TGTGCCACCTGGGACAGCTCGAAATACGAGCAGTACTTC; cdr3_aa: CATWDSSKYEQYF
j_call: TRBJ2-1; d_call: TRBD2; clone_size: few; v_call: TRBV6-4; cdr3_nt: TGTGCCAGCAGTGACTCGACTAGCGGGAGCAATGAGCAGTTCTTC; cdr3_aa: CASSDSTSGSNEQFF
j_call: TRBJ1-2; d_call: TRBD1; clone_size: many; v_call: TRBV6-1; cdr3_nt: TGTGCCAGCAGTCCGATAACCGGGACAGGGAGCTATGGCTACACCTTC; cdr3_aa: CASSPITGTGSYGYTF
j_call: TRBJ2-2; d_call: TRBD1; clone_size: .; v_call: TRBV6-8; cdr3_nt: TGTGCCAGCAGGAGGGCGACAGGGATCAGCGGGGAGCTGTTTTTT; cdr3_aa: CASRRATGISGELFF
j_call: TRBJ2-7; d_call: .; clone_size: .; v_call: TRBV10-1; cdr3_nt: TGCGCCAGCACCGTCAGGGGATCCTACGAGCAGTACTTC; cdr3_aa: CASTVRGSYEQYF
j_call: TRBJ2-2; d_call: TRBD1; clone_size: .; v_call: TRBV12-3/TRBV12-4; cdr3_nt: TGTGCCAGCAGCCCTTCGACAGGGGGCACCGGGGAGCTGTTTTTT; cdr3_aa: CASSPSTGGTGELFF
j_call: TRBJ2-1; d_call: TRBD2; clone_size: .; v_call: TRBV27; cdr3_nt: TGTGCCAGCAGTTTCCCCGGGACTAGCGGCAATGAGCAGTTCTTC; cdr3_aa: CASSFPGTSGNEQFF
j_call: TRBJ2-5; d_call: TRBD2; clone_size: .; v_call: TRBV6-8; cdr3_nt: TGTGCCACCTCCAGATCTAGCGGGGGTTTCCAAGAGACCCAGTACTTC; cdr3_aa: CATSRSSGGFQETQYF
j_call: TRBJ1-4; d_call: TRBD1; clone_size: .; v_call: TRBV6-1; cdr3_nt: TGTGCCAGCAGCAGAGGGGGCTCGGAGGGAAAACTGTTTTTT; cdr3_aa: CASSRGGSEGKLFF
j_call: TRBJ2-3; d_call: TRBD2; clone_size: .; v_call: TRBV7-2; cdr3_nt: TGTGCCAGCAGTCCCCGTGGCGGGAGTTGGGCACAAGATACGCAGTATTTT; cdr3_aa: CASSPRGGSWAQDTQYF
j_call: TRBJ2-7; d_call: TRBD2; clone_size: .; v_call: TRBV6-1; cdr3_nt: TGTGCCAGCAGTGAAAGGGGCGGGAGCTCCTACGAGCAGTACTTC; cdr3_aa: CASSERGGSSYEQYF
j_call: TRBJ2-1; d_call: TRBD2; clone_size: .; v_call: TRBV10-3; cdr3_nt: TGTGCCATCAACGGGGAGGGCTACAATGAGCAGTTCTTC; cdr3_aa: CAINGEGYNEQFF
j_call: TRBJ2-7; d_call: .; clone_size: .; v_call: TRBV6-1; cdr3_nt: TGTGCCAGCAGTGAAGAAGGGACGGAACCCTACGAGCAGTACTTC; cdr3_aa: CASSEEGTEPYEQYF
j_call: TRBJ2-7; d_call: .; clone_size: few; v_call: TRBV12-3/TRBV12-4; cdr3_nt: TGTGCCAGCAGTTTACTGGGCAGCTACGAGCAGTACTTC; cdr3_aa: CASSLLGSYEQYF
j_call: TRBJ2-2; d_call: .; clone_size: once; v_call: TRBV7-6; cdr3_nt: TGTGCCAGCAGCAAAACAGGGAACACCGGGGAGCGGTTTTTT; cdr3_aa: CASSKTGNTGERFF
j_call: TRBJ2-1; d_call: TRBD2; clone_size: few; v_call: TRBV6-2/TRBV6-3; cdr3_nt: TGTGCCAGCAGAACCTCCGGGACTAGCGACTACAATGAGCAGTTCTTC; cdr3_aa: CASRTSGTSDYNEQFF
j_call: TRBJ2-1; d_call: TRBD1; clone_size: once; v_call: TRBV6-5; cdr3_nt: TGTGCCAGCAGTTACTCGACAGGGGGCGCGAAGACCCAGTTCTTC; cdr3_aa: CASSYSTGGAKTQFF
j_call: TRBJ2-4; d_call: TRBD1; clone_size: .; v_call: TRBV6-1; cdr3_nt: TGTGCCAGCAGTGAAGGGGCGAGTCCGGGACAGGAGGACTTC; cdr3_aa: CASSEGASPGQEDF
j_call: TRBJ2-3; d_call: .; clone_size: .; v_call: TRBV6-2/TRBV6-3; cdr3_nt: TGTGCCAGCAGTTGGCAGGGGATAGGCACAGATACGCAGTATTTT; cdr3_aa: CASSWQGIGTDTQYF
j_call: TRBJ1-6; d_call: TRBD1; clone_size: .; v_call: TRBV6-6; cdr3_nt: TGTGCCAGCAGTTACTCCCAGGGGGGGACAGGGCACTCACCCCTCCACTTT; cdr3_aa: CASSYSQGGTGHSPLHF
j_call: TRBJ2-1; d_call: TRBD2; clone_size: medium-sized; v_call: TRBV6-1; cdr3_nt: TGTGCCAGCAGCCTGGACCTCAGACTAGCGGGAGGGCCGTCCCAAGAGACCCAGTTCTTC; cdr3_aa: CASSLDLRLAGGPSQETQFF
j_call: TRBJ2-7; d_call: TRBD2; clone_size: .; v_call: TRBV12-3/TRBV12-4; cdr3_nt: TGTGCCAGCAAGGGCCCAGCGGGAGAAAATGAGCAGTACTTC; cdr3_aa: CASKGPAGENEQYF
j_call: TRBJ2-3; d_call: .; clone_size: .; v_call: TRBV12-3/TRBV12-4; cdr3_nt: TGTGCCAGCAGTTTCATGGCAGGGAGTGATACGCAGTATTTT; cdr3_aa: CASSFMAGSDTQYF
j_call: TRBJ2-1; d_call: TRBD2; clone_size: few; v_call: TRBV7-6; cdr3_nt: TGTGCCAGCAGCTTAAGTGTGGCTAGCGGGAGTGTAGAGACCCAGTTCTTC; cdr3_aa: CASSLSVASGSVETQFF
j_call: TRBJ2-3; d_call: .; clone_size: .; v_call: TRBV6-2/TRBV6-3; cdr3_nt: TGTGCCAGCAGTGCTAGGGGGTGGGCAGATACGCAGTATTTT; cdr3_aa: CASSARGWADTQYF
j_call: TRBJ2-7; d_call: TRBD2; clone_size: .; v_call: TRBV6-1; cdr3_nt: TGTGCCAGCAGTCCAAGGGGGGGGAGAGTACTAGCGGGAGCTAAAGCCTACGAGCAGTACTTC; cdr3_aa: CASSPRGGRVLAGAKAYEQYF
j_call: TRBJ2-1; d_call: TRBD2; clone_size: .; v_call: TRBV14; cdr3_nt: TGTGCCAGCAGCCTGAGAGGGAGGGCCCGGTACAATGAGCAGTTCTTC; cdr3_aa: CASSLRGRARYNEQFF
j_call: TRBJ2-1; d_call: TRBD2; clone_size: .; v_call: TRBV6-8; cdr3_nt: TGTGCCAGCAGTCGTAGCGGGAGGGCCAGGGAGCAGTTCTTC; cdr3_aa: CASSRSGRAREQFF
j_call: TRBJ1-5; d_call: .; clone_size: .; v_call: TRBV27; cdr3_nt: TGTGCCAGCAGCCGGATCGGGAATCAGCCCCAGCATTTT; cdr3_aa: CASSRIGNQPQHF
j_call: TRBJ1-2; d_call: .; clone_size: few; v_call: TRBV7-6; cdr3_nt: TGTGCCAGCAGCTTAGAGGCGGTAGGCTATGGCTACACCTTC; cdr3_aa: CASSLEAVGYGYTF
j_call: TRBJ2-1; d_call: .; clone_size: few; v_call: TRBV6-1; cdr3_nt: TGTGCCAGCAGAAGCGGACAGTTAGAGACCCAGTTCTTC; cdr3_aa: CASRSGQLETQFF
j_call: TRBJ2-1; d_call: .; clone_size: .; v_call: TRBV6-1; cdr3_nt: TGTGCCAGCAGTGAAGTCAACAGGGCCTACGAGCAGTTCTTC; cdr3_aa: CASSEVNRAYEQFF
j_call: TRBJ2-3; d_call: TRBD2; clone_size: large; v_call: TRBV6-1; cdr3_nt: TGTGCCAGCAGGGTTACTAGCGGGAGTGGGTACGAGCAGTATTTT; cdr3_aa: CASRVTSGSGYEQYF